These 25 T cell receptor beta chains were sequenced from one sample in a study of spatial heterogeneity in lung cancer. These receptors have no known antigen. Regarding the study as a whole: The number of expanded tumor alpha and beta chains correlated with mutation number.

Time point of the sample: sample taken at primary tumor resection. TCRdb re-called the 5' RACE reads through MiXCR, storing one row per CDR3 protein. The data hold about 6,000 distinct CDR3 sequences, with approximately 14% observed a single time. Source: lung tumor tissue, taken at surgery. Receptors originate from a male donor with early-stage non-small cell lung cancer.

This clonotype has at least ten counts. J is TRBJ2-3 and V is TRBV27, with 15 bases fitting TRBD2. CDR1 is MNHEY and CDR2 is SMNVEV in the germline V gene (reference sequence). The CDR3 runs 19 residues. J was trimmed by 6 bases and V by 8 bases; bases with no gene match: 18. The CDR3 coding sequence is TGTGCCAGCCTAATCACCGGGACTAGCGGGAGGTATCCTCCGGATACGCAGTATTTT. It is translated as CASLITGTSGRYPPDTQYF.

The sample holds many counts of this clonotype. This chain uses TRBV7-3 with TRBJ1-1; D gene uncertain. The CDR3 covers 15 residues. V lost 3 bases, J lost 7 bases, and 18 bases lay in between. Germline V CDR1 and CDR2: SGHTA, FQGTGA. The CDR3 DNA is TGTGCCAGCAGCTTCAACGGGAGATTGTCCGATGAAGCTTTCTTT. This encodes CASSFNGRLSDEAFF.

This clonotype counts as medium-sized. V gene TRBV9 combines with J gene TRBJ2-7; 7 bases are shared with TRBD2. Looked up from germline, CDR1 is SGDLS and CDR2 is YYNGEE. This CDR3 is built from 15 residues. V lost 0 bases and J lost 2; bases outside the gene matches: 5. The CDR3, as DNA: TGTGCCAGCAGCGTAGAGTGGAGCGGGACCTACGAGCAGTACTTC. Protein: CASSVEWSGTYEQYF.

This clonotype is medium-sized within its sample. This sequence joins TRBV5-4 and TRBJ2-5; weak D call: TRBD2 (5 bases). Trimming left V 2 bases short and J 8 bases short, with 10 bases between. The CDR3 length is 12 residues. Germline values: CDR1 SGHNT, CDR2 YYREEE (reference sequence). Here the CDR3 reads CASSLPGNTQYF. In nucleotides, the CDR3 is TGTGCCAGCAGCTTACCGGGGAACACCCAGTACTTC.

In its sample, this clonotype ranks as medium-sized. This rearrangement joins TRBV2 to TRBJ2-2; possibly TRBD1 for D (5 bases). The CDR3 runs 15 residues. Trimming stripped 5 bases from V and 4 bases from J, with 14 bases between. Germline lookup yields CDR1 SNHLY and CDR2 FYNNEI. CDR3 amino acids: CASSLGQVITGELFF. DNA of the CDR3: TGTGCCAGCAGTTTAGGACAAGTAATCACCGGGGAGCTGTTTTTT. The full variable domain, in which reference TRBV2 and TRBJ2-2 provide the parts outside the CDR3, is EPEVTQTPSHQVTQMGQEVILRCVPISNHLYFYWYRQILGQKVEFLVSFYNNEISEKSEIFDDQFSVERPDGSNFTLKIRSTKLEDSAMYFCASSLGQVITGELFFGEGSRLTVL.

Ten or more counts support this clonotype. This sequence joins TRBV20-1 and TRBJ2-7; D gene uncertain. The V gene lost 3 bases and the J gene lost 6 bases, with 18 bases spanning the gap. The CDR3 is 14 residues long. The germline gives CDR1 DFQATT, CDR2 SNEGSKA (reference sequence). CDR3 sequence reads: CSASPLMQATEQYF. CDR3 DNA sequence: TGCAGTGCTAGTCCCCTAATGCAGGCTACCGAGCAGTACTTC.

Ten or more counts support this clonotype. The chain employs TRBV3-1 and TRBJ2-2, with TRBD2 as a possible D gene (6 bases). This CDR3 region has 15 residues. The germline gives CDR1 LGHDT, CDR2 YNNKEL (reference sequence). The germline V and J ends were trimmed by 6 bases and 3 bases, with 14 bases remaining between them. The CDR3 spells CASRLGTQYTGELFF. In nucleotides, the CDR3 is TGTGCCAGCAGGCTGGGGACTCAGTACACCGGGGAGCTGTTTTTT.

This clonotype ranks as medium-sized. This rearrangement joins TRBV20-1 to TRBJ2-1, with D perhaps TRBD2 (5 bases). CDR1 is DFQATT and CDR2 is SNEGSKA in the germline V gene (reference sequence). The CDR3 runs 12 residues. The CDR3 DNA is TGCAGCCTAGCAGGCTCCTACAATGAGCAGTTCTTC. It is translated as CSLAGSYNEQFF.

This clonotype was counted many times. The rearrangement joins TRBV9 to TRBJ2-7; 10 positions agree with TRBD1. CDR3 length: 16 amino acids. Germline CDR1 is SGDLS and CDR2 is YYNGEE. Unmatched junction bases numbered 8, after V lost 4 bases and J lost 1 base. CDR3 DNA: TGTGCCAGCAGCCCCAGGGACAGGGGTCTATCCTACGAGCAGTACTTC. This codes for CASSPRDRGLSYEQYF.

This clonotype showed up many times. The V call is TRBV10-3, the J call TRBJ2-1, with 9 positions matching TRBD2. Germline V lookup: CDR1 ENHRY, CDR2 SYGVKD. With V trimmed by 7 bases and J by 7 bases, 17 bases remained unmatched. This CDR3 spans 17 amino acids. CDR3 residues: CAITQESHSGSANEQFF. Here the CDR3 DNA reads TGTGCCATCACCCAAGAGAGTCATAGCGGGAGTGCAAATGAGCAGTTCTTC.

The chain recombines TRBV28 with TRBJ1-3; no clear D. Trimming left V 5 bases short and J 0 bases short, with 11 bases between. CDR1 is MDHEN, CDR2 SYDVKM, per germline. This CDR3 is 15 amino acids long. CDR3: CASSALLSSGNTIYF. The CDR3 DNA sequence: TGTGCCAGCAGTGCGCTACTGAGCTCTGGAAACACCATATATTTT.

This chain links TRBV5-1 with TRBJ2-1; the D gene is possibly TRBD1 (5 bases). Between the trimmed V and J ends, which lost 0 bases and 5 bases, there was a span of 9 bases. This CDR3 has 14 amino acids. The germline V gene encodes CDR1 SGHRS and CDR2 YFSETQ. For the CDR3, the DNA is TGCGCCAGCAGCTTGGGGGGCAGTCACAATGAGCAGTTCTTC. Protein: CASSLGGSHNEQFF.

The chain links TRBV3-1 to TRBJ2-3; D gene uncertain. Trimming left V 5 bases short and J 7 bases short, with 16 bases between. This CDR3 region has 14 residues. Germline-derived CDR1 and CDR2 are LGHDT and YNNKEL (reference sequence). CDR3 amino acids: CASSYERTANTQYF. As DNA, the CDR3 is TGTGCCAGCAGCTATGAACGGACCGCGAATACGCAGTATTTT.

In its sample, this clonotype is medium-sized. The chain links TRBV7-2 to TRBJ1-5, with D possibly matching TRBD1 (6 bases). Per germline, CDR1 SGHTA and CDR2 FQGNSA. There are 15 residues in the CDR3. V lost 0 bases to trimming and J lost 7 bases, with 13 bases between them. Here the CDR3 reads CASSLAQGAYQPQHF. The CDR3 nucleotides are TGTGCCAGCAGCTTAGCACAGGGAGCATACCAGCCCCAGCATTTT.

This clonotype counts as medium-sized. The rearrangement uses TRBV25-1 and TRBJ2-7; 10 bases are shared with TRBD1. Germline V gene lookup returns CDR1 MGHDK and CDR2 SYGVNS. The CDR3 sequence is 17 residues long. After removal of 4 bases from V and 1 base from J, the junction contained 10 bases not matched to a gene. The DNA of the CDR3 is TGTGCCAGCAGTGGTCTGAGTGGGACAGGGGCGTCCTACGAGCAGTACTTC. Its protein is CASSGLSGTGASYEQYF.

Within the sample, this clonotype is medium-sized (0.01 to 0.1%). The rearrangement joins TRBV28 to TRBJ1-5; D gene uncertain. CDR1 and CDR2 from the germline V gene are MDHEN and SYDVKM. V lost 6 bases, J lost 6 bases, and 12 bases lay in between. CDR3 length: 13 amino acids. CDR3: CASSYDSGQPQHF. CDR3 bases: TGTGCCAGCAGCTACGACTCCGGTCAGCCCCAGCATTTT.

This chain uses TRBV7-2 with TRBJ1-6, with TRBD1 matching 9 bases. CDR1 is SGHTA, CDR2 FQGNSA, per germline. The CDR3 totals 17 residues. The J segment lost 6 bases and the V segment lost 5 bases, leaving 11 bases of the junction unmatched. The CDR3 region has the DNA TGTGCCAGCAGCGGGACAGGGTCCCGGCGTGGTAATTCACCCCTCCACTTT. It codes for CASSGTGSRRGNSPLHF.

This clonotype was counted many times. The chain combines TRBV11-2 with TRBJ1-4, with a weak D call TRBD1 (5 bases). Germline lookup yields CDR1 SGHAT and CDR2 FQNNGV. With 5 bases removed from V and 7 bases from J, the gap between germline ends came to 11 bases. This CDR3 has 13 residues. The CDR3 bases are TGTGCCAGCAGCCTGGACATGATTGAAAAACTGTTTTTT. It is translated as CASSLDMIEKLFF. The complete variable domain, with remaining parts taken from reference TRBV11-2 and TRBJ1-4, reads EAGVAQSPRYKIIEKRQSVAFWCNPISGHATLYWYQQILGQGPKLLIQFQNNGVVDDSQLPKDRFSAERLKGVDSTLKIQPAKLEDSAVYLCASSLDMIEKLFFGSGTQLSVL.

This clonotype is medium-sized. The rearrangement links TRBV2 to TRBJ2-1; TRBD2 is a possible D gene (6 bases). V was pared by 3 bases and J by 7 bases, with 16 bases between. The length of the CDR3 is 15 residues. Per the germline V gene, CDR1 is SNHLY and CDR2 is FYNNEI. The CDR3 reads CASSDSGEVENEQFF. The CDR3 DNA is TGTGCCAGCAGTGATTCGGGGGAGGTCGAGAATGAGCAGTTCTTC.

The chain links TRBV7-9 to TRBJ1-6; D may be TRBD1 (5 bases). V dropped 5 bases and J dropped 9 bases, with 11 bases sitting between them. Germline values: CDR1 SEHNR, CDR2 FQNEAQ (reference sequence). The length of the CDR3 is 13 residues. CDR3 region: CASSPTASSPLHF. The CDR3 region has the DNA TGTGCCAGCAGCCCGACAGCCTCTTCACCCCTCCACTTT.

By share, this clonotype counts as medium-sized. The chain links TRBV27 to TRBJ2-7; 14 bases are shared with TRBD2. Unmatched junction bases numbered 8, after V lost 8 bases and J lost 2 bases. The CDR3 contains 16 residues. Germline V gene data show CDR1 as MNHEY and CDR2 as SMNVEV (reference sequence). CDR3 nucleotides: TGTGCCAGCTCACAGCCGGGACTAGCGGGAGCCTACGAGCAGTACTTC. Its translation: CASSQPGLAGAYEQYF.

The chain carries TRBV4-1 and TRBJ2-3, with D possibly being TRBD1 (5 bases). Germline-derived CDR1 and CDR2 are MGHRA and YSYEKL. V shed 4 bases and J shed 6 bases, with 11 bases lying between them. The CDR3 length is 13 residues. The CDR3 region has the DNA TGCGCCAGCAGCCCTGTCAGGGTCGATACGCAGTATTTT. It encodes CASSPVRVDTQYF.

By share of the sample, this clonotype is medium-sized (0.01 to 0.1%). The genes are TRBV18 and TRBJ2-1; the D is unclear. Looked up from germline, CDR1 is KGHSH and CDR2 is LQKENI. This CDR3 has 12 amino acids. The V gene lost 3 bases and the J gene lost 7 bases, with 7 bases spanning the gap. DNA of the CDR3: TGTGCCAGCTCACCTCAGAGGAATGAGCAGTTCTTC. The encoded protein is CASSPQRNEQFF.

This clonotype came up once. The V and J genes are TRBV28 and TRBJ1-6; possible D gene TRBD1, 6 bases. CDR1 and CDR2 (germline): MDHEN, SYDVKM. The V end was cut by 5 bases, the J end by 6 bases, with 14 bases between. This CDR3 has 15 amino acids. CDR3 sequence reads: CASSPGDLFNSPLHF. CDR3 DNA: TGTGCCAGCAGTCCAGGGGACTTGTTTAATTCACCCCTCCACTTT.

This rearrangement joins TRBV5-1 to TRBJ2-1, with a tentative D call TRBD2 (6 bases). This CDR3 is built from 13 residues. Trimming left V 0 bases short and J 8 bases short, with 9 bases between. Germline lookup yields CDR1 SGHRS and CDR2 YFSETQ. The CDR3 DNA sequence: TGCGCCAGCAGCTTGGTTGGCGGGGATGAGCAGTTCTTC. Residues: CASSLVGGDEQFF.